Listed below are T cell receptor beta chains from one sample, sequenced in a study of T cell changes during pregnancy in multiple sclerosis. Method: immunoSEQ multiplex PCR; TCRdb's copy keeps in-frame clones and lacks some. The sample consists of approximately 99,000 clones, roughly 92% of them appearing once. This specimen was peripheral blood, taken after pregnancy. These receptors were taken from a female donor with multiple sclerosis, enrolled in a pregnancy study. Both conserved end residues are trimmed from each CDR3.

v_call	j_call	cdr3_aa
TRBV5-1	TRBJ1-1	ASSPRTGGSGTEAF
TRBV5-6	TRBJ1-5	ASSPGCKYQPQH
TRBV7-8	TRBJ2-5	ASSLEEGVRETQY
TRBV4-1	TRBJ2-7	ASSQNPGQNYEQY
TRBV10-1	TRBJ2-7	ASSEPLTKLAGEYEQY
TRBV18	TRBJ1-5	ASSPSLFDSPYSNQPQH
TRBV29-1	TRBJ1-5	SVEEVGGQPQH
TRBV5-1	TRBJ2-3	ASSLFETGQRTQY
TRBV4-1	TRBJ2-7	ASSQVRTGYEQY
TRBV11-2	TRBJ2-3	ASSLDLAGVGEDTQY
TRBV27	TRBJ2-7	ASRGLEYEQY
TRBV18	TRBJ2-2	ASSPNQGANTGELF
TRBV18	TRBJ2-6	ASSPRTGAGANVLT
TRBV18	TRBJ2-7	ASSPQRETLYEQY
TRBV11-2	TRBJ2-1	ASSLNGVGVAYNEQF
TRBV5-6	TRBJ2-1	ASSSWIAGFNEQF
TRBV28	TRBJ2-3	ASSQAGDGGTDTQY
TRBV19	TRBJ1-3	ASRNTGTGRSGNTIY
TRBV5-4	TRBJ2-2	ASSTGEAVGELF
TRBV6-1	TRBJ2-7	ASSPGPLWEQY
TRBV19	TRBJ2-2	ASRPGYTGELF
TRBV7-2	TRBJ1-2	ASSLVVGANYGYT
TRBV25-1	TRBJ2-7	ASSEDRVGNEQY
TRBV6-5	TRBJ2-7	ASSSMSGSPSYEQY